Listed here is a single T cell receptor (beta chain). As yet, its antigen is unknown. This record comes from a study of OX40 agonist ivuxolimab in advanced cancers. As for the study in general: Every 2 weeks, ivuxolimab was infused into the patients intravenously at between 0.01 and 10 mg/kg. Those enrolled were 80% to 85% male, with a mean age of approximately 60 years and ages from about 20 to 80.

This CDR3 has 13 amino acids. Trimming stripped 0 bases from V and 8 bases from J, with 7 bases between. Germline CDR1 and CDR2: SGHVS and FNYEAQ. Overall study findings and caveats: Researchers report that CD8+ T cells had, on average, more expanded clones than CD4+. Doses of 0.1 to 3.0 mg/kg were accompanied by clonal expansion of CD4+ and CD8+ blood T cells by week 6.

The data were produced by immunoSEQ multiplex PCR, yet TCRdb's version contains in-frame clones alone and is incomplete. The sample has 70,000 to 95,000 clones; roughly 88% are singletons. The chain joins TRBV7-6 to TRBJ2-2; D remains ambiguous. The sequence derives from an adult with an advanced solid tumor such as melanoma, head and neck, liver or kidney cancer. Specimen: CD4+ or CD8+ T cells sorted from blood, collected in a trial of the OX40 agonist ivuxolimab. CDR3 nucleotides: TGTGCCAGCAGCTTAGCGGCGTCGGGGGAGCTGTTTTTT. It is translated as CASSLAASGELFF.